Presented here are 5 T cell receptor beta chains from one specimen sequenced in a study of blood T cell repertoires in COVID-19 (TCRdb year 2020). The library was obtained by the immunoSEQ multiplex PCR assay. TCRdb limited this immuneACCESS table to in-frame rearrangements with V and J called. A share of clones is missing; checked studies link under half to unresolved V genes, and the rest is unexplained. This sample lists some 200,000 clones; 75% to 90% were detected once. The biggest ten clones account for under 9.5% of the sample. Input material: peripheral blood. The origin of the receptors is a woman aged 60-70 years with acute or convalescent COVID-19.

In DNA, the CDR3 is TGTGCCAGCAGCTCCTCCGTGGGCCTTGAAGCTTTCTTT. Residues: CASSSSVGLEAFF. V is TRBV12-3 or TRBV12-4 and J is TRBJ1-1; no clear D. CDR3 length: 13 residues. V was trimmed by 6 bases and J by 7 bases, leaving 15 bases between them.

The V gene is TRBV10-3, the J gene TRBJ1-5, with D tentatively TRBD1 (6 bases). The V end was cut by 4 bases, the J end by 2 bases, with 12 bases between. This CDR3 contains 15 residues. Germline lookup yields CDR1 ENHRY and CDR2 SYGVKD. Written as DNA, the CDR3 is TGTGCCATCAGTGCAGAACAGGGACGCAATCAGCCCCAGCATTTT. It encodes CAISAEQGRNQPQHF.

This clone has just a few counts. The chain uses TRBV7-2 and TRBJ1-6, with D possibly matching TRBD1 (5 bases). CDR1 is SGHTA and CDR2 is FQGNSA in the germline V gene. The CDR3 is 16 amino acids. Trimming shortened V by 2 bases and J by 8 bases, and 16 bases separated the two germline ends. The CDR3 spells CASSLSTGRVYSPLHF. CDR3 sequence (DNA): TGTGCCAGCAGCTTATCTACAGGACGAGTCTATTCACCCCTCCACTTT. Drawing the rest from reference TRBV7-2 and TRBJ1-6, the complete variable domain is GAGVSQSPSNKVTEKGKDVELRCDPISGHTALYWYRQSLGQGLEFLIYFQGNSAPDKSGLPSDRFSAERTGGSVSTLTIQRTQQEDSAVYLCASSLSTGRVYSPLHFGNGTRLTVT.

The J gene is TRBJ2-3, the V gene TRBV9; no clear D. Trimming removed 0 bases at V and 2 bases at J, with 7 bases between. CDR3 length equals 14 residues. Germline lookup yields CDR1 SGDLS and CDR2 YYNGEE. CDR3 nucleotides: TGTGCCAGCAGCGTAGGAACTATCACAGATACGCAGTATTTT. The encoded protein is CASSVGTITDTQYF. Complete variable domain (other parts from reference TRBV9 and TRBJ2-3): DSGVTQTPKHLITATGQRVTLRCSPRSGDLSVYWYQQSLDQGLQFLIQYYNGEERAKGNILERFSAQQFPDLHSELNLSSLELGDSALYFCASSVGTITDTQYFGPGTRLTVL.

The chain joins TRBV6-1 to TRBJ1-4; possibly TRBD1 for D (6 bases). The CDR3 is made up of 14 amino acids. Germline V gives CDR1 MNHNS, CDR2 SASEGT. The V end lost 3 bases, the J end lost 8 bases, and 13 bases lay between the germline ends. This CDR3 is CASSDGGAGEKLFF. DNA for the CDR3: TGTGCCAGCAGTGATGGGGGGGCAGGCGAAAAACTGTTTTTT.